This TCR beta chain was captured by sequencing in a study of spatial heterogeneity in lung cancer. Sample time point: sample taken at primary tumor resection. Sequencing of whole RNA from tumor, nontumor lung or frozen PBMC involved no sorting. Only a few counts were recorded for this clonotype. What it binds is unknown. Unmatched junction bases numbered 7, after V lost 6 bases and J lost 1 base. The CDR3 is 15 residues long. TCRdb re-derived calls from the 5' RACE reads in MiXCR, one entry per CDR3 protein. The sample records just under 95,000 distinct CDR3 sequences, about 12% being singletons. Notes on the study in general: Circulating ubiquitous expanded tumor TCRs were observed more frequently at resection than at follow-up.

This specimen was PBMCs, taken at surgery. The TCR sequence derives from a male donor with early-stage non-small cell lung cancer. The chain employs TRBV12-3 or TRBV12-4 and TRBJ2-7, with 9 bases matching TRBD2. The CDR3 nucleotides read TGTGCCAGCAGCCCGGGACTAGCTTCTTCCTACGAGCAGTACTTC. Translated: CASSPGLASSYEQYF.